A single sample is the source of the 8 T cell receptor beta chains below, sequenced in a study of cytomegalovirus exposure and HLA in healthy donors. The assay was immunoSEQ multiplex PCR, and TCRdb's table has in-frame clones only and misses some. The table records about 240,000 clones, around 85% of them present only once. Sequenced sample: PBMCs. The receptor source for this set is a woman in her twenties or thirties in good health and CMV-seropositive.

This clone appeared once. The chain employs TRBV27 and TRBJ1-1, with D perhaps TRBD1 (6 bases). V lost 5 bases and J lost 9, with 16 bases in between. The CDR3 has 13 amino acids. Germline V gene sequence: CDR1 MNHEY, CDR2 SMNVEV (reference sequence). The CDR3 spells CASSPNTGRKAFF. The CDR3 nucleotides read TGTGCCAGCAGTCCCAATACAGGGAGAAAAGCTTTCTTT.

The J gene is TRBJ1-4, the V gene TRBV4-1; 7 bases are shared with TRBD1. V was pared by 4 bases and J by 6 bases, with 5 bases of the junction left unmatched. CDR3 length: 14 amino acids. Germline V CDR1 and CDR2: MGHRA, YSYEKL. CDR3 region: CASSRGTADEKLFF. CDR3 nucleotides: TGCGCCAGCAGCCGAGGGACAGCGGATGAAAAACTGTTTTTT.

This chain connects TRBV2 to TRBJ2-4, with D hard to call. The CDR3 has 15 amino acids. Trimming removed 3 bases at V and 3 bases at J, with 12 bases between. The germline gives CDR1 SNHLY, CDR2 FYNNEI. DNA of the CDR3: TGTGCCAGCAGTGAGTACTCGTATAGCAAAAACATTCAGTACTTC. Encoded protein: CASSEYSYSKNIQYF.

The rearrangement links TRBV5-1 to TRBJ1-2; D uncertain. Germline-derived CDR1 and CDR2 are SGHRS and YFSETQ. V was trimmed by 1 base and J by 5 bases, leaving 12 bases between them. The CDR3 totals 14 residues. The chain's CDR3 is CASSLMPAAYGYTF. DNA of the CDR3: TGCGCCAGCAGCTTGATGCCAGCGGCATATGGCTACACCTTC.

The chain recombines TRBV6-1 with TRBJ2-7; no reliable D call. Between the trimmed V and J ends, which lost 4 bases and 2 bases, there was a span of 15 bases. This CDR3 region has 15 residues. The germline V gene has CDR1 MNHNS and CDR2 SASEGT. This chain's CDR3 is CASSGRHDGPYEQYF. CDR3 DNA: TGTGCCAGCAGTGGCCGACACGACGGCCCCTACGAGCAGTACTTC.

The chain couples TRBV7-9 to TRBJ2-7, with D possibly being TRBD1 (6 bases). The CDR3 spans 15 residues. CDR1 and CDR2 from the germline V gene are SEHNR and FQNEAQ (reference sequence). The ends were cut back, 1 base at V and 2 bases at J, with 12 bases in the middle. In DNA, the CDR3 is TGTGCCAGCAGCTTAGGTCAGGGGAGTCCCTACGAGCAGTACTTC. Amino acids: CASSLGQGSPYEQYF.

This chain's CDR3 is CASVTGLAGEGETQYF. The CDR3 coding sequence is TGCGCCAGCGTAACGGGACTAGCGGGTGAAGGAGAGACCCAGTACTTC. The chain combines TRBV5-1 with TRBJ2-5; 12 positions agree with TRBD2. This CDR3 has 16 residues. Germline CDR1 is SGHRS and CDR2 is YFSETQ. J gave up 4 bases and V 7 bases, and 11 bases lay outside the gene matches.

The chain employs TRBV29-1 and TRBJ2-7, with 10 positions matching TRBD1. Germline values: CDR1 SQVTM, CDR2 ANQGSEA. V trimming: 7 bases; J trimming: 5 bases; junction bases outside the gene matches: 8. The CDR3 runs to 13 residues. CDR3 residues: CSALPGQGHEQYF. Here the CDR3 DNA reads TGCAGCGCCTTACCGGGACAGGGGCACGAGCAGTACTTC.